Following are 23 T cell receptor beta chains from one sample sequenced in a study of blood T cell repertoires in COVID-19. The assay was immunoSEQ multiplex PCR, and TCRdb's table has in-frame clones only and misses some. The top ten hold around 12% of the sample, which has roughly 250,000 clones, roughly 80% seen once. What was sequenced was peripheral blood. The receptors originated from a woman aged 55-70 years with active or convalescent COVID-19.

About this clone: At one end, the junction sequence differs from germline, possibly due to a read error. J is TRBJ2-1 and V is TRBV12-3 or TRBV12-4; D remains unclear. CDR3 size: 9 residues. CDR3 loop: CASSSTPVF. The CDR3 DNA is TGTGCCAGCAGTTCCACCCCGGTCTTC.

The rearrangement links TRBV27 to TRBJ2-4; possible D gene TRBD2, 5 bases. The germline gives CDR1 MNHEY, CDR2 SMNVEV (reference sequence). Between the trimmed V and J ends, which lost 5 bases and 0 bases, there was a span of 17 bases. CDR3 length: 17 residues. The chain's CDR3 is CASSLRRETLAKNIQYF. DNA for the CDR3: TGTGCCAGCAGTCTCAGAAGGGAGACGCTAGCCAAAAACATTCAGTACTTC.

The genes are TRBV19 and TRBJ2-5, with TRBD2 identical over 11 bases. CDR1 is LNHDA, CDR2 SQIVND, per germline (reference sequence). The CDR3 runs to 15 residues. V lost 6 bases and J lost 5; bases outside the gene matches: 8. CDR3 DNA: TGTGCCAGTAGCGATAGCGGGGGGGCCGGGGAGACCCAGTACTTC. Encoded protein: CASSDSGGAGETQYF.

This clone has a handful of counts. V usage is TRBV6-5 and J usage is TRBJ1-2, with a weak D call TRBD1 (5 bases). The CDR3 loop spans 11 amino acids. Germline V lookup: CDR1 MNHEY, CDR2 SVGAGI. Trimming took 7 bases from V and 5 from J, leaving 8 bases between them. The CDR3 nucleotides are TGTGCCAGCAATCGGGGGTATGGCTACACCTTC. This encodes CASNRGYGYTF.

This clone was recorded only once. V and J are TRBV5-1 and TRBJ2-5, with 12 bases matching TRBD2. The V segment lost 4 bases and the J segment 1 base; nucleotides outside the gene matches: 11. The CDR3 runs to 18 residues. The germline V gene encodes CDR1 SGHRS and CDR2 YFSETQ. The CDR3 DNA sequence: TGCGCCAGCAGCGGGAGGGGCGGACTAGCGGGGAGCCAAGAGACCCAGTACTTC. Protein product: CASSGRGGLAGSQETQYF.

The chain recombines TRBV6-5 with TRBJ2-1; TRBD2 matches at 7 bases. Per the germline V gene, CDR1 is MNHEY and CDR2 is SVGAGI. Trimming removed 5 bases from V and 2 bases from J; junction bases left unmatched: 6. CDR3 size: 15 residues. CDR3 loop: CASSTLAGAYNEQFF. CDR3 sequence (DNA): TGTGCCAGCAGTACTCTCGCGGGGGCCTACAATGAGCAGTTCTTC.

The J gene is TRBJ2-2, the V gene TRBV5-1; 7 positions match TRBD2. V lost 1 base, J lost 1 base, and 1 base stayed unmatched. The CDR3 runs to 15 residues. CDR1 and CDR2 from the germline V gene are SGHRS and YFSETQ. The CDR3 here is CASSLIAGNTGELFF. The CDR3 nucleotides are TGCGCCAGCAGCTTGATAGCGGGGAACACCGGGGAGCTGTTTTTT.

V is TRBV19 and J is TRBJ1-1; TRBD1 agrees at 9 bases. The CDR3 totals 14 residues. Germline trimming cut 7 bases from V and 5 bases from J; bases unmatched to any gene: 8. Germline CDR1 is LNHDA and CDR2 is SQIVND (reference sequence). CDR3 bases: TGTGCCAGTACAAGGGACAGGGTGGGAACTGAAGCTTTCTTT. Amino acid sequence: CASTRDRVGTEAFF. Together with reference TRBV19 and TRBJ1-1, the CDR3 gives the full variable domain: DGGITQSPKYLFRKEGQNVTLSCEQNLNHDAMYWYRQDPGQGLRLIYYSQIVNDFQKGDIAEGYSVSREKKESFPLTVTSAQKNPTAFYLCASTRDRVGTEAFFGQGTRLTVV.

This clone was observed a single time. The V call is TRBV24-1, the J call TRBJ1-2; possible D gene TRBD1, 6 bases. The CDR3 covers 16 residues. Trimming removed 7 bases from V and 1 base from J, with 18 bases in between. CDR1 and CDR2 (germline): KGHDR, SFDVKD. The CDR3 region is CATRGTRGRYNYGYTF. As DNA, the CDR3 is TGTGCCACCAGGGGGACACGAGGACGATATAACTATGGCTACACCTTC.

This clone appeared a single time. This same CDR3 is encoded by further DNA sequences in the sample. The V and J genes are TRBV27 and TRBJ1-2; D uncertain. This CDR3 is built from 14 residues. From germline, CDR1 is MNHEY and CDR2 SMNVEV (reference sequence). The V end was cut by 0 bases, the J end by 0 bases, with 5 bases between. In nucleotides, the CDR3 is TGTGCCAGCAGTTTATCGGGAGCTAACTATGGCTACACCTTC. Encoded protein: CASSLSGANYGYTF.

This chain links TRBV7-9 with TRBJ2-7, with TRBD2 as a possible D gene (6 bases). Trimming removed 1 base from V and 5 bases from J, with 12 bases in between. This CDR3 region has 14 residues. CDR1 is SEHNR and CDR2 is FQNEAQ in the germline V gene (reference sequence). The CDR3 DNA reads as TGTGCCAGCAGCTTAGGGCGGGGCCGCGACGAGCAGTACTTC. It yields the protein CASSLGRGRDEQYF.

The chain employs TRBV2 and TRBJ1-6; tentative D call: TRBD1 (6 bases). V was clipped by 3 bases and J by 7 bases, with 7 bases between them. The CDR3 has 13 amino acids. Germline V lookup: CDR1 SNHLY, CDR2 FYNNEI. The CDR3 bases are TGTGCCAGCAGTGACAGGGGCAATTCACCCCTCCACTTT. This sequence encodes CASSDRGNSPLHF. Based on the CDR3 plus reference TRBV2 and TRBJ1-6, the full variable domain is EPEVTQTPSHQVTQMGQEVILRCVPISNHLYFYWYRQILGQKVEFLVSFYNNEISEKSEIFDDQFSVERPDGSNFTLKIRSTKLEDSAMYFCASSDRGNSPLHFGNGTRLTVT.

This sequence joins TRBV19 and TRBJ1-2; 10 bases agree with TRBD1. The CDR3 spans 16 residues. V dropped 8 bases and J dropped 5; count of bases not matched to a gene: 14. The germline gives CDR1 LNHDA, CDR2 SQIVND (reference sequence). CDR3 nucleotide sequence: TGTGCCAGTTCCCTCGCCCGGACAGGGGGAGGGTATGGCTACACCTTC. It codes for CASSLARTGGGYGYTF.

This clone is a singleton in its sample. V and J are TRBV2 and TRBJ1-6; D is unclear. V lost 6 bases to trimming and J lost 9 bases, with 12 bases between them. The CDR3 covers 13 residues. CDR1 SNHLY and CDR2 FYNNEI come from the germline V gene. The DNA for the CDR3 is TGTGCCAGCAGCCGCCGCGTAACTTCACCCCTCCACTTT. It is translated as CASSRRVTSPLHF.

The chain combines TRBV30 with TRBJ2-7; D is perhaps TRBD1 (6 bases). Trimming took 4 bases from V and 7 from J, leaving 20 bases between them. Germline CDR1 reads GTSNPN; CDR2 reads SVGIG (reference sequence). The CDR3 length is 14 residues. The CDR3 nucleotides are TGTGCCTGGACCAAGGGGTGGGGACATTTAGAGCAGTACTTC. Translation gives CAWTKGWGHLEQYF.

The V call is TRBV7-2, the J call TRBJ2-7; possibly TRBD2 for D (6 bases). The V end was cut by 2 bases, the J end by 1 base, with 24 bases between. CDR1 and CDR2 from the germline V gene are SGHTA and FQGNSA. This CDR3 is built from 19 residues. In nucleotides, the CDR3 is TGTGCCAGCAGCTTACTACTAAGGGGTCAGCGGGTGAGGTCCTACGAGCAGTACTTC. Translation: CASSLLLRGQRVRSYEQYF.

The chain carries TRBV5-1 and TRBJ1-5; D is possibly TRBD1 (5 bases). Germline assignment: CDR1 SGHRS and CDR2 YFSETQ. V dropped 0 bases and J dropped 2 bases, with 9 bases sitting between them. The CDR3 consists of 15 residues. This CDR3 is CASSLAGGGNQPQHF. The DNA for the CDR3 is TGCGCCAGCAGCTTGGCGGGAGGGGGCAATCAGCCCCAGCATTTT.

The V gene is TRBV5-5, the J gene TRBJ2-2; no firm D call. The CDR3 has 13 amino acids. Germline V gene sequence: CDR1 SGHKS, CDR2 YYEKEE (reference sequence). Trimming stripped 7 bases from V and 4 bases from J, with 11 bases between. CDR3 loop: CASYQAGTGELFF. The CDR3, as DNA: TGTGCCAGCTATCAGGCAGGCACCGGGGAGCTGTTTTTT. Supplemented by reference TRBV5-5 and TRBJ2-2, the full variable domain reads DAGVTQSPTHLIKTRGQQVTLRCSPISGHKSVSWYQQVLGQGPQFIFQYYEKEERGRGNFPDRFSARQFPNYSSELNVNALLLGDSALYLCASYQAGTGELFFGEGSRLTVL.

This chain connects TRBV19 to TRBJ1-5, with 7 nucleotides matching TRBD1. The J segment lost 0 bases and the V segment lost 6 bases, leaving 5 bases of the junction unmatched. There are 15 residues in the CDR3. Germline V gives CDR1 LNHDA, CDR2 SQIVND (reference sequence). The CDR3 sequence: CASRRAGGSNQPQHF. In nucleotides, the CDR3 is TGTGCCAGTAGACGTGCAGGGGGTAGCAATCAGCCCCAGCATTTT.

This clone was detected once. V and J are TRBV2 and TRBJ1-2, with D tentatively TRBD1 (6 bases). The V gene lost 6 bases and the J gene lost 6 bases, with 11 bases spanning the gap. The CDR3 runs to 12 residues. Per the germline V gene, CDR1 is SNHLY and CDR2 is FYNNEI. For the CDR3, the DNA is TGTGCCAGCAGCCAGACAGGAGATGGCTACACCTTC. Encoded protein: CASSQTGDGYTF.

The chain uses TRBV6-5 and TRBJ2-1; TRBD2 matches at 9 bases. Germline values: CDR1 MNHEY, CDR2 SVGAGI. The length of the CDR3 is 13 residues. J lost 7 bases, V lost 7 bases, and 5 bases had no gene match. In nucleotides, the CDR3 is TGTGCCAGCACCCCAGCGGGGGGTAATGAGCAGTTCTTC. Its protein is CASTPAGGNEQFF.

This clone was recorded a few times. The chain recombines TRBV9 with TRBJ1-3; 9 nucleotides align to TRBD1. Germline V gene lookup returns CDR1 SGDLS and CDR2 YYNGEE. CDR3 size: 14 residues. The V gene end was trimmed by 6 bases and the J gene end by 9 bases; junction bases not matched to a gene: 10. CDR3 in amino acids: CASTHMDRGGTIYF. CDR3 bases: TGTGCCAGCACCCACATGGACAGGGGTGGCACCATATATTTT.

The chain recombines TRBV9 with TRBJ2-2; possibly TRBD1 for D (6 bases). The germline V gene encodes CDR1 SGDLS and CDR2 YYNGEE. Trimming cost V 3 bases and J 8 bases, with 8 bases left between them. CDR3 size: 12 residues. The CDR3 loop reads CASSGGTGELFF. The CDR3 nucleotides are TGTGCCAGCAGCGGGGGGACAGGGGAGCTGTTTTTT.